This T cell receptor beta chain was profiled in a study of beta chain features in type 1 diabetes. Study details: All samples combined gave about 100 million sorted cells for examination.

The table lists this clone with a few counts. The antigen remains unidentified. What was sequenced were expressed TCRB transcripts, since all of the isolated RNA had been reverse transcribed. Generated by immunoSEQ multiplex PCR, the TCRdb table keeps only in-frame clones and is missing some. The sample holds 140,000 to 150,000 clones, about 13% seen once. It was via CD45RO/CCR7/CD25/CD127/CD95/CD27 that CD4+ naive, central memory, regulatory and stem cell-like memory cells were sorted. Sort purity for all populations was recorded as exceeding 98%. The V end was cut by 0 bases, the J end by 0 bases, with 8 bases between. The V gene's germline CDR1 is SGHDT and CDR2 YYEEEE. This CDR3 spans 15 amino acids. Study-wide findings and caveats: Moderate yet significant TCRB CDR3 shortening was seen in Type 1 diabetes patients in all four CD4+ subsets.

This sequence joins TRBV5-6 and TRBJ2-3; D not certain. The material sequenced was central memory CD4+ T cells from blood. This sequence was found in a young man with type 1 diabetes. The CDR3 DNA sequence: TGTGCCAGCAGCTTGGCTGGCGGTAGCACAGATACGCAGTATTTT. Protein: CASSLAGGSTDTQYF.